The 20 T cell receptor beta chains listed next were all sequenced from one sample in a study of T cell responses to AZD1222 COVID-19 vaccine. Assay: immunoSEQ multiplex PCR; the TCRdb copy retains only in-frame clones and omits some. The sample records roughly 100,000 clones, 85% to 90% being singletons. The sequenced sample was peripheral blood, obtained on day 0 of AZD1222 vaccination. These receptors were taken from an adult in good health.

The rearrangement joins TRBV27 to TRBJ2-5, with D maybe TRBD2 (6 bases). The V gene's germline CDR1 is MNHEY and CDR2 SMNVEV (reference sequence). The CDR3 has 15 amino acids. V lost 0 bases to trimming and J lost 3 bases, with 11 bases between them. The CDR3 spells CASSLSATSKETQYF. The CDR3 region has the DNA TGTGCCAGCAGTTTATCAGCGACTAGTAAAGAGACCCAGTACTTC.

The V call is TRBV7-3, the J call TRBJ2-1; D is tentatively TRBD1 or TRBD2 (5 bases each). CDR1 SGHTA and CDR2 FQGTGA come from the germline V gene. V dropped 3 bases and J dropped 8 bases, with 11 bases sitting between them. The CDR3 consists of 13 residues. In DNA form, the CDR3 reads TGTGCCAGCAGCTTCAGCAGGGACGATGAGCAGTTCTTC. Translated: CASSFSRDDEQFF.

The J gene is TRBJ2-3, the V gene TRBV24-1, with D possibly TRBD1 on 6 matching bases. V lost 4 bases, J lost 6 bases, and 13 bases lay in between. The CDR3 is 14 amino acids. Germline values: CDR1 KGHDR, CDR2 SFDVKD. This CDR3 reads CATSDRGADDTQYF. CDR3 nucleotide sequence: TGTGCCACCAGTGACAGGGGAGCGGACGATACGCAGTATTTT.

V and J are TRBV6-5 and TRBJ1-5, with D unresolved. With 8 bases removed from V and 7 bases from J, the gap between germline ends came to 12 bases. Per germline, CDR1 MNHEY and CDR2 SVGAGI. The length of the CDR3 is 12 residues. The CDR3 is CASELFGQPQHF. The CDR3 nucleotides are TGTGCCAGCGAGCTGTTCGGACAGCCCCAGCATTTT.

The chain joins TRBV9 to TRBJ2-5; no reliable D call. Trimming left V 3 bases short and J 6 bases short, with 9 bases between. The CDR3 has 12 amino acids. From germline, CDR1 is SGDLS and CDR2 YYNGEE. CDR3 DNA sequence: TGTGCCAGCAGCGCAGCCCCCCAGACCCAGTACTTC. It translates to CASSAAPQTQYF. The whole variable domain, remainder taken from reference TRBV9 and TRBJ2-5, is DSGVTQTPKHLITATGQRVTLRCSPRSGDLSVYWYQQSLDQGLQFLIQYYNGEERAKGNILERFSAQQFPDLHSELNLSSLELGDSALYFCASSAAPQTQYFGPGTRLLVL.

This clone was seen only once. The genes are TRBV24-1 and TRBJ2-7; D is undetermined. CDR1 and CDR2 from the germline V gene are KGHDR and SFDVKD. This CDR3 has 13 residues. The V end was cut by 3 bases, the J end by 4 bases, with 9 bases between. The CDR3 DNA is TGTGCCACCAGTGATGTTCGAAATTACGAGCAGTACTTC. Protein product: CATSDVRNYEQYF.

This chain joins TRBV7-2 and TRBJ2-3; weak D call: TRBD2 (5 bases). The ends were cut back, 5 bases at V and 5 bases at J, with 14 bases in the middle. CDR3 size: 14 residues. Germline CDR1 is SGHTA and CDR2 is FQGNSA. The CDR3 coding sequence is TGTGCCAGCAGCCCAGGCCTAGGGAGAGATACGCAGTATTTT. Translated: CASSPGLGRDTQYF.

This chain joins TRBV12-3 or TRBV12-4 and TRBJ2-1; D unresolved. The CDR3 totals 12 residues. Deletions cut 6 bases from V and 6 bases from J, with 9 bases between. Here the CDR3 DNA reads TGTGCCAGCAGGCCCGCGAGCAATGAGCAGTTCTTC. Protein: CASRPASNEQFF.

The gene calls are TRBV5-1 and TRBJ1-2, with D hard to call. This CDR3 region has 12 residues. Between the trimmed V and J ends, which lost 4 bases and 2 bases, there was a span of 6 bases. Per germline, CDR1 SGHRS and CDR2 YFSETQ. CDR3 sequence reads: CASSPGNYGYTF. The CDR3 region has the DNA TGCGCCAGCAGCCCGGGGAACTATGGCTACACCTTC.

The chain recombines TRBV19 with TRBJ1-4; a weak D match, TRBD1 (6 bases). Germline lookup yields CDR1 LNHDA and CDR2 SQIVND (reference sequence). The CDR3 extends over 11 amino acids. The V gene lost 5 bases and the J gene lost 10 bases, with 8 bases spanning the gap. CDR3 amino acids: CASSQGRKLFF. The CDR3 DNA follows: TGTGCCAGTAGTCAGGGGAGAAAACTGTTTTTT.

The chain is built from TRBV28 and TRBJ2-5; 9 bases are shared with TRBD1. The germline CDR1 and CDR2 sequences are MDHEN and SYDVKM. V was pared by 8 bases and J by 5 bases, with 12 bases of the junction left unmatched. This CDR3 spans 15 amino acids. The CDR3 protein is CASRTGQGPRETQYF. In DNA, the CDR3 is TGTGCCAGCCGTACTGGACAGGGGCCCCGGGAGACCCAGTACTTC.

J is TRBJ1-6 and V is TRBV27, with TRBD1 identical over 7 bases. The CDR3 has 14 amino acids. The trim removed 5 bases at V and 8 bases at J, leaving 6 bases unmatched. Germline V lookup: CDR1 MNHEY, CDR2 SMNVEV (reference sequence). The DNA of the CDR3 is TGTGCCAGCAGTGTACTCGGACAGGATTCACCCCTCCACTTT. As protein: CASSVLGQDSPLHF.

The chain recombines TRBV5-6 with TRBJ2-4; TRBD2 matches at 8 bases. This CDR3 is 16 amino acids long. CDR1 is SGHDT and CDR2 is YYEEEE in the germline V gene. Losses at the gene ends were 0 bases for V and 9 bases for J; bases not matched to a gene: 11. CDR3 in amino acids: CASSLAPSGRASIQYF. CDR3 in DNA: TGTGCCAGCAGCTTGGCCCCCTCCGGGAGGGCCTCCATTCAGTACTTC.

This chain joins TRBV2 and TRBJ2-7, with TRBD2 identical over 16 bases. The germline CDR1 and CDR2 sequences are SNHLY and FYNNEI. The CDR3 length is 18 residues. Trimming removed 2 bases from V and 3 bases from J; junction bases left unmatched: 7. The CDR3 protein is CASSEMGTSGRAVYEQYF. The CDR3 DNA reads as TGTGCCAGCAGTGAAATGGGGACTAGCGGGAGGGCCGTCTACGAGCAGTACTTC.

The chain joins TRBV15 to TRBJ2-5; possible D gene TRBD2, 5 bases. The length of the CDR3 is 17 residues. V lost 0 bases, J lost 3 bases, and 17 bases lay in between. Germline assignment: CDR1 LNHNV and CDR2 YYDKDF (reference sequence). CDR3 residues: CATSRERLERGKETQYF. CDR3 nucleotides: TGTGCCACCAGCAGAGAACGTTTGGAGCGAGGGAAAGAGACCCAGTACTTC.

The count of this clone is one. J is TRBJ2-3 and V is TRBV19; TRBD1 matches 7 bases. With V trimmed by 5 bases and J by 1 base, 3 bases remained unmatched. Germline CDR1 reads LNHDA; CDR2 reads SQIVND (reference sequence). The CDR3 loop spans 14 amino acids. CDR3 in amino acids: CASSLGGRTDTQYF. The DNA for the CDR3 is TGTGCCAGTAGTTTAGGGGGCCGCACAGATACGCAGTATTTT.

The chain recombines TRBV4-3 with TRBJ1-1; no definite D call. Germline V CDR1 and CDR2: LGHNA, YSLEER. CDR3 size: 16 residues. With 0 bases removed from V and 0 bases from J, the gap between germline ends came to 11 bases. The CDR3, as DNA: TGCGCCAGCAGCCAAGAAGTCAACAGTTTGAACACTGAAGCTTTCTTT. It is translated as CASSQEVNSLNTEAFF.

V gene TRBV19 combines with J gene TRBJ2-2; no clear D gene. From germline, CDR1 is LNHDA and CDR2 SQIVND (reference sequence). The CDR3 has 14 amino acids. Trimming pared 4 bases from V and 6 bases from J, leaving 12 bases between. The CDR3 loop is CASSSQAGAGELFF. As DNA, the CDR3 is TGTGCCAGTAGTAGCCAGGCAGGCGCCGGGGAGCTGTTTTTT. The whole variable domain, filled in from reference TRBV19 and TRBJ2-2, reads DGGITQSPKYLFRKEGQNVTLSCEQNLNHDAMYWYRQDPGQGLRLIYYSQIVNDFQKGDIAEGYSVSREKKESFPLTVTSAQKNPTAFYLCASSSQAGAGELFFGEGSRLTVL.

The chain carries TRBV7-9 and TRBJ1-3; D not resolved. Per germline, CDR1 SEHNR and CDR2 FQNEAQ (reference sequence). The CDR3 has 12 amino acids. V lost 11 bases, J lost 5 bases, and 13 bases lay in between. In DNA form, the CDR3 reads TGTGCCCAGGCGGGCCGAAGAAACACCATATATTTT. This translates into CAQAGRRNTIYF.

This chain joins TRBV3-1 (or the pseudogene TRBV3-2) and TRBJ2-1, with D perhaps being TRBD1 or TRBD2 (5 bases each). This CDR3 is 14 amino acids long. CDR1 and CDR2 from the germline V gene are LGHDT and YNNKEL (reference sequence). The V end was cut by 2 bases, the J end by 11 bases, with 16 bases between. CDR3 in amino acids: CASSQMPGASQQFF. DNA for the CDR3: TGTGCCAGCAGCCAAATGCCCGGGGCTAGCCAGCAGTTCTTC.